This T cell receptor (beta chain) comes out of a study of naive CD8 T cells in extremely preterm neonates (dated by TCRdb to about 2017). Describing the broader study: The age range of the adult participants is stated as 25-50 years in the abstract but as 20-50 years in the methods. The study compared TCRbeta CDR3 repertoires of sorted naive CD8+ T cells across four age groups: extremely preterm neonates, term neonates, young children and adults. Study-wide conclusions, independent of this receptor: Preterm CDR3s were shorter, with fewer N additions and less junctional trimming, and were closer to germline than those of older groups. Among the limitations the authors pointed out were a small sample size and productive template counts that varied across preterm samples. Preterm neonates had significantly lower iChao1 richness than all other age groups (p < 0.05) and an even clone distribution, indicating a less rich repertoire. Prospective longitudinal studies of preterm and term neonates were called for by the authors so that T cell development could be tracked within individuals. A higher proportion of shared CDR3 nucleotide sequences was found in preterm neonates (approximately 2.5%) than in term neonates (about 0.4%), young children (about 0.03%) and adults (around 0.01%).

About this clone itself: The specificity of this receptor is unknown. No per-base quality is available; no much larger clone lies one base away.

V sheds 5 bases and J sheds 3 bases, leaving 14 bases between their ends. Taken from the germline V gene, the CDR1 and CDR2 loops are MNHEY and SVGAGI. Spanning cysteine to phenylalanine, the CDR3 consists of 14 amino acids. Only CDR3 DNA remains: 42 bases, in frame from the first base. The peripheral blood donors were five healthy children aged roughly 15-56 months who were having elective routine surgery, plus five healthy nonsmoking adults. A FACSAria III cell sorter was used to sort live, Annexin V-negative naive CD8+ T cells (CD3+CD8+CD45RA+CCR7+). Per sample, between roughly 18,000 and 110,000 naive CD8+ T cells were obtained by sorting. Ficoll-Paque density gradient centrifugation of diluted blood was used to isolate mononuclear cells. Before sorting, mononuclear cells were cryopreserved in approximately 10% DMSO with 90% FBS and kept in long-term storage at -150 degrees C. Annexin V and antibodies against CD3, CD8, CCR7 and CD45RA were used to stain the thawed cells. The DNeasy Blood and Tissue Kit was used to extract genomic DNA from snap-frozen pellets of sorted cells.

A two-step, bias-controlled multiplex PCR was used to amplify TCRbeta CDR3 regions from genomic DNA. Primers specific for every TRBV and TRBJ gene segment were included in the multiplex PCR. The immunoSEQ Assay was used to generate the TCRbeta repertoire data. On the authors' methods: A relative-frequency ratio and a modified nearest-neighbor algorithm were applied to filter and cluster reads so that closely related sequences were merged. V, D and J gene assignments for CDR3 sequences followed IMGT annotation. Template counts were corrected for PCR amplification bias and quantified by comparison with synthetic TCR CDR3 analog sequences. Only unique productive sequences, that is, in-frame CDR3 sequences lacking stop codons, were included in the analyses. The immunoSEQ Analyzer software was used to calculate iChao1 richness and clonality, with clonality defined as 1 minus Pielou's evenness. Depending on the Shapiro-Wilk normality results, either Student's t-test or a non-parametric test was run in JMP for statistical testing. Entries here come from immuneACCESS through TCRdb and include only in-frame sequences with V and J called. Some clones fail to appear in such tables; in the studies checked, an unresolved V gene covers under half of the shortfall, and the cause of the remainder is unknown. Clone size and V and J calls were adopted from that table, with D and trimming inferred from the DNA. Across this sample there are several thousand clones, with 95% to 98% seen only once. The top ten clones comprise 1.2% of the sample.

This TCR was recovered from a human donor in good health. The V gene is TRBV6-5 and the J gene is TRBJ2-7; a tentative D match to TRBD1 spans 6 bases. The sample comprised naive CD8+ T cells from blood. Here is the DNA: TGTGCCAGCAGTCAACCCGGGACAAGCTACGAGCAGTACTTC. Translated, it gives CASSQPGTSYEQYF.